The entry below gives a single T cell receptor beta chain sequence along with its context. This entry comes from a study of blood T cell repertoires in COVID-19. The overall study: Samples representing acute and convalescent COVID-19 were sourced from the United States, Italy and Spain. The analysed material was cDNA or gDNA that came from T cells, B-cell-depleted T cells, or PBMCs.

V dropped 6 bases and J dropped 5; count of bases not matched to a gene: 7. The germline V gene has CDR1 MNHEY and CDR2 SVGAGI. The CDR3 consists of 14 residues. Profiled with immunoSEQ multiplex PCR; TCRdb holds only in-frame clones, not every one. The repertoire includes 45,000 to 55,000 clones, roughly 84% of them detected once, and more than 1.5% sits in the top ten. Sequencing was done on a sample of peripheral blood. This receptor was obtained from a middle-aged man with acute or convalescent COVID-19. This chain connects TRBV6-5 to TRBJ2-1, with 7 bases lining up with TRBD1. The CDR3 DNA follows: TGTGCCAGCAGCAATAAGGGGGCGAACAATGAGCAGTTCTTC. Protein: CASSNKGANNEQFF.